This T cell receptor beta chain stems from a study of CD8+CD57+ T cells in acquired aplastic anemia. Previously, flow cytometry had revealed CD8+CD57+ cell expansion in the patients chosen for sequencing. Acquired aplastic anemia of severe grade affected all patients. It was genomic DNA that served as the template for profiling TCR beta VDJ and CDR3. TCRdb used MiXCR to reprocess the reads, holding one entry per CDR3 protein. The sample carries 220,000 or so distinct CDR3 sequences, approximately 60% recorded once. CDR1 and CDR2 (germline): SGDLS, YYNGEE. V was trimmed by 0 bases and J by 5 bases, leaving 14 bases between them. This CDR3 spans 15 amino acids.

Sequencing was performed on sorted CD4+, CD8+, or CD8+CD57+ T cells (not recorded which) from PBMCs. This chain uses TRBV9 with TRBJ2-5; D may be TRBD1 (5 bases). The origin of this receptor is a human donor with aplastic anemia. CDR3 DNA sequence: TGTGCCAGCAGCGTAGGTTTCAGGGCGTCGGAGACCCAGTACTTC. Translation gives CASSVGFRASETQYF. Based on the CDR3 plus reference TRBV9 and TRBJ2-5, the full variable domain is DSGVTQTPKHLITATGQRVTLRCSPRSGDLSVYWYQQSLDQGLQFLIQYYNGEERAKGNILERFSAQQFPDLHSELNLSSLELGDSALYFCASSVGFRASETQYFGPGTRLLVL.